The clone carrying this T cell receptor beta chain turned up a few times. Its antigen is unidentified. Measured with immunoSEQ multiplex PCR; TCRdb has only the in-frame clones, and not every one. The sample contains over 35,000 clones, 75% to 85% of which appear only once. These data come from a study of a mutant IDH1 vaccine in newly diagnosed glioma. This CDR3 spans 13 amino acids. In germline, CDR1 is KGHSH, CDR2 LQKENI. Trimming left V 2 bases short and J 7 bases short, with 11 bases between. Time point described: week 35, safety follow-up. Topical imiquimod was applied with each vaccine dose, which held 300 ug of mutant IDH1 20-mer peptide. Each tumor in the donors was a new WHO grade 3 or 4 astrocytoma, IDH1-mutant and ATRX-lost.

The material sequenced was PBMCs, taken from a glioma patient whose treatment included an IDH1 peptide vaccine. The sequence derives from a woman aged 50 to 65 with glioma. This chain joins TRBV18 and TRBJ1-1; D possibly corresponds to TRBD1 (5 bases). The CDR3 coding sequence is TGTGCCAGCTCACCAGGGGCCTCCCGTGAAGCTTTCTTT. It translates to CASSPGASREAFF. Complete variable domain (other parts from reference TRBV18 and TRBJ1-1): NAGVMQNPRHLVRRRGQEARLRCSPMKGHSHVYWYRQLPEEGLKFMVYLQKENIIDESGMPKERFSAEFPKEGPSILRIQQVVRGDSAAYFCASSPGASREAFFGQGTRLTVV.